This TCR beta chain was found in a study of blood T cell repertoires in COVID-19. Across the whole study: In each case, the material was cDNA or gDNA derived from T cells, B-cell-depleted T cells, or PBMCs.

One Seattle source followed patients from active infection through their disease course. TCRdb's table, derived via immunoSEQ multiplex PCR, lists solely in-frame clones and lacks some. Among approximately 140,000 clones listed, approximately 92% were seen once. The CDR3 is 15 residues long. Germline V gene data show CDR1 as SGHTA and CDR2 as FQGNSA. The germline V and J ends were trimmed by 1 base and 2 bases, with 10 bases remaining between them. The gene calls are TRBV7-2 and TRBJ2-3; D is possibly TRBD1 (6 bases). This receptor was obtained from a man in his late teens or twenties with COVID-19, enrolled during active disease. Sequencing used peripheral blood. The CDR3 region has the DNA TGTGCCAGCAGCTTAGTTGGACAGTACACAGATACGCAGTATTTT. It codes for CASSLVGQYTDTQYF.